Each of the 10 T cell receptor beta chains below was sequenced from the same sample in a study of blood T cells in healthy people across ages. A sample-barcoded 5' primer and a J-beta primer mix were used in a second PCR of about 7 to 12 cycles. One entry per CDR3 protein results from TCRdb running MiXCR on the 5' RACE reads. The table has a few hundred thousand distinct CDR3 sequences, 25% to 30% seen once. Source material: blood. These receptor sequences come from a woman in her sixties or seventies in good health.

This chain links TRBV24-1 with TRBJ2-5; the match to TRBD1 covers 10 bases. Germline values: CDR1 KGHDR, CDR2 SFDVKD. This CDR3 contains 17 residues. V shed 4 bases, J shed 4 bases, and the junction held 11 bases outside the gene matches. In DNA form, the CDR3 reads TGTGCCACCAGTGAGTCATCCCGACAGGGGGCTATAGAGACCCAGTACTTC. Its translation: CATSESSRQGAIETQYF.

This chain joins TRBV18 and TRBJ2-7, with unresolved D. Looked up from germline, CDR1 is KGHSH and CDR2 is LQKENI. The CDR3 length is 13 residues. V lost 3 bases to trimming and J lost 4 bases, with 10 bases between them. The CDR3 is CASSPAVGYEQYF. DNA for the CDR3: TGTGCCAGCTCACCTGCGGTTGGGTACGAGCAGTACTTC.

This clonotype was detected a few times. The rearrangement joins TRBV27 to TRBJ2-1; D not certain. Deletions cut 8 bases from V and 0 bases from J, with 14 bases between. The germline CDR1 and CDR2 sequences are MNHEY and SMNVEV (reference sequence). The CDR3 is 15 amino acids. CDR3 protein: CASGARAFSYNEQFF. Written as DNA, the CDR3 is TGTGCCAGCGGTGCACGGGCCTTCTCCTACAATGAGCAGTTCTTC.

This clonotype was observed a few times. The chain has TRBV24-1 and TRBJ2-1, with D uncertain. The CDR3 is 13 residues long. Between the trimmed V and J ends, which lost 8 bases and 2 bases, there was a span of 9 bases. Per germline, CDR1 KGHDR and CDR2 SFDVKD. For the CDR3, the DNA is TGTGCCACCAAGGCAGATACCTACAATGAGCAGTTCTTC. It is translated as CATKADTYNEQFF.

This rearrangement joins TRBV5-1 to TRBJ1-3, with 8 bases identical to TRBD1. The length of the CDR3 is 15 residues. The V and J ends lost 4 bases and 0 bases, in that order; junction bases with no gene match: 3. Germline V CDR1 and CDR2: SGHRS, YFSETQ. CDR3 loop: CASSIGQGSGNTIYF. The CDR3 coding sequence is TGCGCCAGCAGCATCGGACAGGGCTCTGGAAACACCATATATTTT.

V and J are TRBV7-6 and TRBJ2-7; D remains unclear. The germline V gene encodes CDR1 SGHVS and CDR2 FNYEAQ. The CDR3 covers 15 residues. V gave up 1 base and J gave up 7 bases, with 17 bases separating them. DNA for the CDR3: TGTGCCAGCAGCTTAGGGAGTCCCCCCGTGGGGGAGCAGTACTTC. Its translation: CASSLGSPPVGEQYF.

This clonotype was recorded a few times. V is TRBV19 and J is TRBJ1-2; D call uncertain. The V and J ends lost 4 bases and 3 bases respectively, with 9 bases between them. The CDR3 extends over 13 amino acids. CDR1 is LNHDA and CDR2 is SQIVND in the germline V gene (reference sequence). The CDR3 coding sequence is TGTGCCAGTAGTAAGGACGCTTACTATGGCTACACCTTC. Its protein product is CASSKDAYYGYTF.

In this sample, this clonotype turned up a few times. The chain recombines TRBV7-2 with TRBJ2-7; a possible D gene is TRBD2 (6 bases). Trimming removed 2 bases from V and 0 bases from J, with 11 bases in between. Germline CDR1 reads SGHTA; CDR2 reads FQGNSA. The CDR3 runs to 15 residues. DNA of the CDR3: TGTGCCAGCAGCTTAAGACTAGGGCTCTCCTACGAGCAGTACTTC. Translation: CASSLRLGLSYEQYF. Supplemented by reference TRBV7-2 and TRBJ2-7, the full variable domain reads GAGVSQSPSNKVTEKGKDVELRCDPISGHTALYWYRQSLGQGLEFLIYFQGNSAPDKSGLPSDRFSAERTGGSVSTLTIQRTQQEDSAVYLCASSLRLGLSYEQYFGPGTRLTVT.

This clonotype was counted only a few times. The chain links TRBV5-1 to TRBJ2-1; D unresolved. The V gene lost 7 bases and the J gene lost 0 bases, with 14 bases spanning the gap. The CDR3 is 15 residues long. Germline assignment: CDR1 SGHRS and CDR2 YFSETQ. The CDR3 is CASSVEPGSYNEQFF. CDR3 nucleotide sequence: TGCGCCAGCTCCGTTGAGCCCGGCTCCTACAATGAGCAGTTCTTC.

The chain is built from TRBV6-5 and TRBJ1-5; D gene uncertain. V was pared by 0 bases and J by 6 bases, with 12 bases between. CDR3 length: 15 residues. Per germline, CDR1 MNHEY and CDR2 SVGAGI. The CDR3 reads CASSYSSTSGQPQHF. The CDR3 region has the DNA TGTGCCAGCAGTTACTCGAGTACGTCGGGTCAGCCCCAGCATTTT.